This is a list of T cell receptor beta chains from one sample in a study of lymphopenia after photon versus proton radiotherapy. TCRdb's copy holds only in-frame clones and misses some; the assay was immunoSEQ multiplex PCR. The top ten clones hold less than 2.5% of a sample with more than 60,000 clones, around 87% of them seen once. The starting material was peripheral blood, obtained from a patient treated with photon-based radiotherapy. The receptor source for this set is a man in his forties with gastric cancer. Each CDR3 is given with its conserved first and last residue. A D gene is named only where the DNA matches it firmly. Some rows have no size entry. The others give once, few or many, or a class for an expanded clone.

abundance: -
j_gene: TRBJ2-3
d_gene: -
v_gene: TRBV13
CDR3nt: TGTGCCAGCAGCTTAGTGGGGGGGGCAAGCACAGATACGCAGTATTTT
CDR3aa: CASSLVGGASTDTQYF

abundance: -
j_gene: TRBJ2-7
d_gene: TRBD1
v_gene: TRBV7-6
CDR3nt: TGTGCCAGCAGCCCAACGGGACAGGGGGCGTACGAGCAGTACTTC
CDR3aa: CASSPTGQGAYEQYF

abundance: -
j_gene: TRBJ2-7
d_gene: -
v_gene: TRBV6-1
CDR3nt: TGTGCCAGCAGCCCCCGCGGGGCCTACGAGCAGTACTTC
CDR3aa: CASSPRGAYEQYF

abundance: few
j_gene: TRBJ1-6
d_gene: -
v_gene: TRBV6-4
CDR3nt: TGTGCCAGCAGTGACTCGAGGGGGGGGTCCTATAATTCACCCCTCCACTTT
CDR3aa: CASSDSRGGSYNSPLHF

abundance: -
j_gene: TRBJ2-1
d_gene: -
v_gene: TRBV11-3
CDR3nt: TGTGCCAGCAGCTTAGACCCCTACAATGAGCAGTTCTTC
CDR3aa: CASSLDPYNEQFF

abundance: -
j_gene: TRBJ2-7
d_gene: -
v_gene: TRBV10-3
CDR3nt: TGTGCCATCAGTGACAGGACAGCAGGCTCCGAGCAGTACTTC
CDR3aa: CAISDRTAGSEQYF

abundance: -
j_gene: TRBJ1-1
d_gene: -
v_gene: TRBV30
CDR3nt: TGTGCCTGGAGTGTCAGCCAGAACACTGAAGCTTTCTTT
CDR3aa: CAWSVSQNTEAFF

abundance: -
j_gene: TRBJ1-2
d_gene: -
v_gene: TRBV2
CDR3nt: TGTGCCAGCAGTGAAGCGCGGGTGGATGGCTACACCTTC
CDR3aa: CASSEARVDGYTF

abundance: -
j_gene: TRBJ1-1
d_gene: -
v_gene: TRBV11-2
CDR3nt: TGTGCCAGCAGCTTCGATCGGCGGGGTGAAGCTTTCTTT
CDR3aa: CASSFDRRGEAFF

abundance: -
j_gene: TRBJ1-2
d_gene: -
v_gene: TRBV7-9
CDR3nt: TGTGCCAGCAGCTTGAGTAGTAAGGGTTACTATGGCTACACCTTC
CDR3aa: CASSLSSKGYYGYTF

abundance: once
j_gene: TRBJ1-6
d_gene: -
v_gene: TRBV4-2
CDR3nt: TGTGCCAGCAGCCACCATTCCGGGAAGGAGGATTCACCCCTCCACTTT
CDR3aa: CASSHHSGKEDSPLHF

abundance: -
j_gene: TRBJ2-7
d_gene: -
v_gene: TRBV9
CDR3nt: TGTGCCAGCAGCACCCGAGGGGGAACCTACGAGCAGTACTTC
CDR3aa: CASSTRGGTYEQYF

abundance: -
j_gene: TRBJ1-2
d_gene: TRBD1
v_gene: TRBV5-4
CDR3nt: TGTGCCAGCAGCTTGGGAGGGACAGGGGAGGACTATGGCTACACCTTC
CDR3aa: CASSLGGTGEDYGYTF

abundance: -
j_gene: TRBJ2-2
d_gene: TRBD1
v_gene: TRBV6-4
CDR3nt: TGTGCCAGCAGTGATGTGGGACAGCCGAACACCGGGGAGCTGTTTTTT
CDR3aa: CASSDVGQPNTGELFF

abundance: few
j_gene: TRBJ2-3
d_gene: -
v_gene: TRBV29-1
CDR3nt: TGCAGCGTTGGGCGAGGGCCCACAGATACGCAGTATTTT
CDR3aa: CSVGRGPTDTQYF

abundance: -
j_gene: TRBJ2-7
d_gene: -
v_gene: TRBV29-1
CDR3nt: TGCAGCGTTGCCCGCGGGGAGCCCTACGAGCAGTACTTC
CDR3aa: CSVARGEPYEQYF

abundance: -
j_gene: TRBJ2-3
d_gene: TRBD2
v_gene: TRBV14
CDR3nt: TGTGCCAGCAGTCGCTTGCGGGGGGGCCAATATACGCAGTATTTT
CDR3aa: CASSRLRGGQYTQYF

abundance: -
j_gene: TRBJ1-1
d_gene: -
v_gene: TRBV10-3
CDR3nt: TGTGCCATCAACGGCAGGGTGAACACTGAAGCTTTCTTT
CDR3aa: CAINGRVNTEAFF

abundance: once
j_gene: TRBJ2-3
d_gene: -
v_gene: TRBV5-1
CDR3nt: TGCGCCAGCAGTTTCCCGCGCACAGATACGCAGTATTTT
CDR3aa: CASSFPRTDTQYF

abundance: -
j_gene: TRBJ2-5
d_gene: TRBD1
v_gene: TRBV5-1
CDR3nt: TGCGCCAGCAGCGCCGGACAGGAGCAAGAGACCCAGTACTTC
CDR3aa: CASSAGQEQETQYF

abundance: -
j_gene: TRBJ2-5
d_gene: TRBD1
v_gene: TRBV6-1
CDR3nt: TGTGCCAGCAGAGAGGGACAGGGGATAGAGACCCAGTACTTC
CDR3aa: CASREGQGIETQYF

abundance: few
j_gene: TRBJ1-6
d_gene: -
v_gene: TRBV6-6
CDR3nt: TGTGCCAGCAGCAAATCAGGTGGGCAGAAGAATTCACCCCTCCACTTT
CDR3aa: CASSKSGGQKNSPLHF

abundance: -
j_gene: TRBJ1-2
d_gene: TRBD1
v_gene: TRBV5-6
CDR3nt: TGTGCCAGCAGCTTGTTCGCCAGGGGGTACTATGGCTACACCTTC
CDR3aa: CASSLFARGYYGYTF

abundance: -
j_gene: TRBJ1-1
d_gene: TRBD1
v_gene: TRBV29-1
CDR3nt: TGCAGCGTTGAAGGGCGACAGGGAACGGTTGCTTTCTTT
CDR3aa: CSVEGRQGTVAFF

abundance: -
j_gene: TRBJ2-7
d_gene: TRBD1
v_gene: TRBV6-6
CDR3nt: TGTGCCAGCAGGTCTATCCCGGGACAGCCCTACGAGCAGTACTTC
CDR3aa: CASRSIPGQPYEQYF

abundance: -
j_gene: TRBJ1-2
d_gene: -
v_gene: TRBV6-5
CDR3nt: TGTGCCAGCAGTCCTCCGGGGAGGGGCTACACCTTC
CDR3aa: CASSPPGRGYTF

abundance: -
j_gene: TRBJ1-1
d_gene: -
v_gene: TRBV4-3
CDR3nt: TGCGCCAGCAGCCAAGATCGCGGAGGGCTGAACACTGAAGCTTTCTTT
CDR3aa: CASSQDRGGLNTEAFF

abundance: -
j_gene: TRBJ1-2
d_gene: -
v_gene: TRBV6-5
CDR3nt: TGTGCCAGCAGCCAAGGGCGGACCTATGGCTACACCTTC
CDR3aa: CASSQGRTYGYTF

abundance: -
j_gene: TRBJ2-3
d_gene: TRBD2
v_gene: TRBV4-3
CDR3nt: TGCGCCAGCAGCCAAGACACCGGGACTAGCGATGGCACAGATACGCAGTATTTT
CDR3aa: CASSQDTGTSDGTDTQYF

abundance: -
j_gene: TRBJ1-1
d_gene: TRBD1
v_gene: TRBV4-2
CDR3nt: TGTGCCAGCAGCCTCCGGACAGGGATGAACACTGAAGCTTTCTTT
CDR3aa: CASSLRTGMNTEAFF

abundance: -
j_gene: TRBJ2-5
d_gene: -
v_gene: TRBV5-6
CDR3nt: TGTGCCAGCAGCTTGTGGCTGGCTAGTACACAAGAGACCCAGTACTTC
CDR3aa: CASSLWLASTQETQYF

abundance: -
j_gene: TRBJ1-2
d_gene: -
v_gene: TRBV2
CDR3nt: TGTGCCAGCCAAGGGGCGGACAGAGGGGATGGCTACACCTTC
CDR3aa: CASQGADRGDGYTF

abundance: -
j_gene: TRBJ1-4
d_gene: -
v_gene: TRBV5-1
CDR3nt: TGCGCCAGCGGAACGGGGGCCGTGAATGAAAAACTGTTTTTT
CDR3aa: CASGTGAVNEKLFF

abundance: -
j_gene: TRBJ1-1
d_gene: -
v_gene: TRBV9
CDR3nt: TGTGCCAGCAGCGTAGGGCGGAGCCACACTGAAGCTTTCTTT
CDR3aa: CASSVGRSHTEAFF

abundance: -
j_gene: TRBJ1-2
d_gene: -
v_gene: TRBV7-2
CDR3nt: TGTGCCAGCAGCTTATGGAGCAGCTATGGCTACACCTTC
CDR3aa: CASSLWSSYGYTF

abundance: few
j_gene: TRBJ1-2
d_gene: -
v_gene: TRBV5-5
CDR3nt: TGTGCCAGCAGCCCCGAGGGGTCCAGTATTGGCTACACCTTC
CDR3aa: CASSPEGSSIGYTF

abundance: -
j_gene: TRBJ1-1
d_gene: -
v_gene: TRBV6-6
CDR3nt: TGTGCCAGCAGTTTTATTAGGGGTGAAGCTTTCTTT
CDR3aa: CASSFIRGEAFF

abundance: -
j_gene: TRBJ1-1
d_gene: -
v_gene: TRBV18
CDR3nt: TGTGCCAGCTCCCTTGACATACGTGGCTTTGGAGCTTTCTTT
CDR3aa: CASSLDIRGFGAFF

abundance: -
j_gene: TRBJ2-2
d_gene: -
v_gene: TRBV2
CDR3nt: TGTGCCAGCAGTGGGAGGAGGGGCCTGGGTACCGGGGAGCTGTTTTTT
CDR3aa: CASSGRRGLGTGELFF

abundance: medium-sized
j_gene: TRBJ1-2
d_gene: TRBD1
v_gene: TRBV6-6
CDR3nt: TGTGCCAGCAGCAAGGACAGGGTCTACGGCTACACCTTC
CDR3aa: CASSKDRVYGYTF

abundance: -
j_gene: TRBJ2-7
d_gene: -
v_gene: TRBV11-3
CDR3nt: TGTGCCAGCAGCTTAAGCGGAAGCTCCTACGAGCAGTACTTC
CDR3aa: CASSLSGSSYEQYF

abundance: -
j_gene: TRBJ2-3
d_gene: -
v_gene: TRBV11-2
CDR3nt: TGTGCCAGCAGCCCCGGCTATACGCAGTATTTT
CDR3aa: CASSPGYTQYF

abundance: -
j_gene: TRBJ2-5
d_gene: -
v_gene: TRBV2
CDR3nt: TGTGCCAGCAGAGAAGGGCACATTCAAGAGACCCAGTACTTC
CDR3aa: CASREGHIQETQYF

abundance: -
j_gene: TRBJ2-1
d_gene: TRBD1
v_gene: TRBV6-5
CDR3nt: TGTGCCAGCACCAACAGGGGGATCCCGTTCTTC
CDR3aa: CASTNRGIPFF

abundance: -
j_gene: TRBJ1-4
d_gene: TRBD1
v_gene: TRBV4-3
CDR3nt: TGCGCCAGCAGCCTCGGGTGGCGACAGGGTGATGAAAAACTGTTTTTT
CDR3aa: CASSLGWRQGDEKLFF